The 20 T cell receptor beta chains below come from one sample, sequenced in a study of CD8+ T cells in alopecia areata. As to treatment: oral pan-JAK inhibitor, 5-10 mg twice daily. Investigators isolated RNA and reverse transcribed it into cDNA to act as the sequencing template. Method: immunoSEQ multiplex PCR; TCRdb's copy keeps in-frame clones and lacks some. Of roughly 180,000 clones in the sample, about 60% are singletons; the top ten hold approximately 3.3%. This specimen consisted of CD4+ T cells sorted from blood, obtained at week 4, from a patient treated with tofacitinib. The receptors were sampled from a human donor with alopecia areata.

CDR3 sequence: CSVDRGTNTEAFF. CDR3 DNA: TGCAGCGTTGACAGGGGGACGAACACTGAAGCTTTCTTT. The chain links TRBV29-1 to TRBJ1-1; 7 bases map to TRBD1. The CDR3 totals 13 residues. The V gene end was trimmed by 3 bases and the J gene end by 1 base; junction bases not matched to a gene: 2. Germline-derived CDR1 and CDR2 are SQVTM and ANQGSEA.

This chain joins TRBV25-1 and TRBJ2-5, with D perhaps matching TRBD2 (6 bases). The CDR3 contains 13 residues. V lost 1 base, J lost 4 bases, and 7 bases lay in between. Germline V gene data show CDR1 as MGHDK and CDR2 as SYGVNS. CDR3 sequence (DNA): TGTGCCAGCAGTGAATGGAGGGGAGAGACCCAGTACTTC. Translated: CASSEWRGETQYF.

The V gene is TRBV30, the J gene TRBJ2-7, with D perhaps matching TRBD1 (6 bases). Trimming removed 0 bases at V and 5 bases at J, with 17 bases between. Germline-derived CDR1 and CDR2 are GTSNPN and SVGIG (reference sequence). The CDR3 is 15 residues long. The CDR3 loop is CAWSVLLTGTNEQYF. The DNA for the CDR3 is TGTGCCTGGAGTGTACTCCTAACCGGGACAAACGAGCAGTACTTC.

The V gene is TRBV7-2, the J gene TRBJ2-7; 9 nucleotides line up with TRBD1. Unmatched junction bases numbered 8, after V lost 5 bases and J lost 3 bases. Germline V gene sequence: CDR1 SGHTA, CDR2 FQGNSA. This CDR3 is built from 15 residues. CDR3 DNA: TGTGCCAGCAGCCCCGGGACAGGGAGGAACTACGAGCAGTACTTC. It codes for CASSPGTGRNYEQYF.

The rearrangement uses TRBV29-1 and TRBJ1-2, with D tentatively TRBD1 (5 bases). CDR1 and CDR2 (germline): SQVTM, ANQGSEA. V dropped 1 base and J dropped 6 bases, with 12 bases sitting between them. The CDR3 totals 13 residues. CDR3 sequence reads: CSVEARGGNGYTF. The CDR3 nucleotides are TGCAGCGTTGAAGCCCGGGGGGGGAATGGCTACACCTTC.

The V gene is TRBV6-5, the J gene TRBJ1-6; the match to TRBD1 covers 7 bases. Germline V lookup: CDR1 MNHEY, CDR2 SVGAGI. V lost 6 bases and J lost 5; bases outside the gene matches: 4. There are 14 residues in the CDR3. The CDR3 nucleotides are TGTGCCAGCAGCTCCGGGACAGATAATTCACCCCTCCACTTT. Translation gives CASSSGTDNSPLHF.

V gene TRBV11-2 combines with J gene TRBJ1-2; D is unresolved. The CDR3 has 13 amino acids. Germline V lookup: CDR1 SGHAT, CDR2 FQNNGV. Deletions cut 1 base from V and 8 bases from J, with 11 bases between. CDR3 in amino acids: CASSLVGGLGYTF. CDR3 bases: TGTGCCAGCAGCTTAGTTGGAGGTTTGGGCTACACCTTC.

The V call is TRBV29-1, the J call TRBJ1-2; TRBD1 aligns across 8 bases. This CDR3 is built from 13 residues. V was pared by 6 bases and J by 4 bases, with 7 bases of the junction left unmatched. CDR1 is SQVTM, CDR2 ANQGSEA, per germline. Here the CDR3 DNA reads TGCAGCGTACGACAGGGGAGGGGCTATGGCTACACCTTC. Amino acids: CSVRQGRGYGYTF.

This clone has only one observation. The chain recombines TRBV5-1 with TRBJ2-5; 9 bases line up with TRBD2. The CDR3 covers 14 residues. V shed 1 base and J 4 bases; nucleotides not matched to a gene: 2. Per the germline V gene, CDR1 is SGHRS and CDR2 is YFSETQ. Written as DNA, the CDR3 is TGCGCCAGCAGCTTGATTAGCGGGGGAGAGACCCAGTACTTC. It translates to CASSLISGGETQYF. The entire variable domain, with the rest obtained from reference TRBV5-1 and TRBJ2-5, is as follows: KAGVTQTPRYLIKTRGQQVTLSCSPISGHRSVSWYQQTPGQGLQFLFEYFSETQRNKGNFPGRFSGRQFSNSRSEMNVSTLELGDSALYLCASSLISGGETQYFGPGTRLLVL.

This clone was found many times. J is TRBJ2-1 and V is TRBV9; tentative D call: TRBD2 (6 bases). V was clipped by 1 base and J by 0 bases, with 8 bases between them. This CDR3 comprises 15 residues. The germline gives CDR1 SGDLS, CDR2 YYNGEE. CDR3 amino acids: CASSVSGDSYNEQFF. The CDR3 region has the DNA TGTGCCAGCAGCGTATCGGGGGACTCCTACAATGAGCAGTTCTTC.

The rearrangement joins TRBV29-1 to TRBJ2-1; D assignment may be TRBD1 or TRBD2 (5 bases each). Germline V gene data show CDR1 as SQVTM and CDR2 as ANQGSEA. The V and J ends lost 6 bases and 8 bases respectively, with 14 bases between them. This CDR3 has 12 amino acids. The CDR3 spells CSVDPGRDEQFF. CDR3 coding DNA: TGCAGCGTCGACCCGGGGCGGGATGAGCAGTTCTTC.

The CDR3 coding sequence is TGTGCCAGCAGTTTGAAGCGGGAGCAGTACTTC. It yields the protein CASSLKREQYF. The J gene is TRBJ2-7, the V gene TRBV28, with a weak D call TRBD2 (5 bases). V lost 3 bases to trimming and J lost 7 bases, with 7 bases between them. The CDR3 is made up of 11 amino acids. CDR1 MDHEN and CDR2 SYDVKM come from the germline V gene.

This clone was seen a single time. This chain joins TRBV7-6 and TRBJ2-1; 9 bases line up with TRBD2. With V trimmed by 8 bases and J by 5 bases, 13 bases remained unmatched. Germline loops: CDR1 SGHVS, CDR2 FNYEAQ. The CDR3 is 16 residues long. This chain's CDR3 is CASSDLVAGADNEQFF. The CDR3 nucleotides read TGTGCCAGCTCTGACCTTGTAGCGGGGGCCGACAATGAGCAGTTCTTC.

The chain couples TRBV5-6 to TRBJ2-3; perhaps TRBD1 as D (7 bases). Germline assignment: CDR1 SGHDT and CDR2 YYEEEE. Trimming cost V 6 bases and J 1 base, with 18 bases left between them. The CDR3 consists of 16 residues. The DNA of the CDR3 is TGTGCCAGCACCCCCCAGGGGGGCAGGGGCACAGATACGCAGTATTTT. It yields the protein CASTPQGGRGTDTQYF.

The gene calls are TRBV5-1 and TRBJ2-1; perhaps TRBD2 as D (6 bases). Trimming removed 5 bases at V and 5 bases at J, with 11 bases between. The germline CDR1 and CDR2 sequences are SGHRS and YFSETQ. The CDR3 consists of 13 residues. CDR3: CASRRGSDNEQFF. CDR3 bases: TGCGCCAGCAGGCGGGGTAGCGACAATGAGCAGTTCTTC.

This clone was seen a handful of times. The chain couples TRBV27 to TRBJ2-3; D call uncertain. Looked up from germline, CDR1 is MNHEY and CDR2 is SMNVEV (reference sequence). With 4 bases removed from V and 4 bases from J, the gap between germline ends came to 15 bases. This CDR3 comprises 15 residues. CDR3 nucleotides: TGTGCCAGCAGTTCGGCAGGCCAAACTCCAGATACGCAGTATTTT. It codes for CASSSAGQTPDTQYF.

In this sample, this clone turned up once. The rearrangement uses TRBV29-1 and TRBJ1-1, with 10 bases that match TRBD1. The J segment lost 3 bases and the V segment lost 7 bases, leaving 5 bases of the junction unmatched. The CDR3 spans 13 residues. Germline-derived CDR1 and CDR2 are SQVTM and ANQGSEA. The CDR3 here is CSGQGQGDTEAFF. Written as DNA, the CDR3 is TGCAGCGGACAAGGACAGGGGGACACTGAAGCTTTCTTT.

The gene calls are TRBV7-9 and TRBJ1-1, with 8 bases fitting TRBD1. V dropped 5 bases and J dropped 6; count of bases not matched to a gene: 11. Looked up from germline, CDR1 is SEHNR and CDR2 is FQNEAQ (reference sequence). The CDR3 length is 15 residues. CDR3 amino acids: CASSMSGPQGAEAFF. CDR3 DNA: TGTGCCAGCAGCATGTCCGGGCCACAGGGGGCTGAAGCTTTCTTT.

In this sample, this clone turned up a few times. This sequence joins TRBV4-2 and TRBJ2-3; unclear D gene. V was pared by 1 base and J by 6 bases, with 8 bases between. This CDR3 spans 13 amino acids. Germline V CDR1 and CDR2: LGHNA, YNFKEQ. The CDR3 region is CASSQGLDDTQYF. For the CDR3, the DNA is TGTGCCAGCAGCCAAGGCCTTGACGATACGCAGTATTTT.

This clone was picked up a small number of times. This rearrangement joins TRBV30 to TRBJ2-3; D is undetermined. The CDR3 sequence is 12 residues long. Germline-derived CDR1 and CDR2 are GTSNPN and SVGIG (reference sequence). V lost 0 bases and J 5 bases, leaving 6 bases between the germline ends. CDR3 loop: CAWSVAVDTQYF. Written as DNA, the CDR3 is TGTGCCTGGAGTGTGGCGGTAGATACGCAGTATTTT.